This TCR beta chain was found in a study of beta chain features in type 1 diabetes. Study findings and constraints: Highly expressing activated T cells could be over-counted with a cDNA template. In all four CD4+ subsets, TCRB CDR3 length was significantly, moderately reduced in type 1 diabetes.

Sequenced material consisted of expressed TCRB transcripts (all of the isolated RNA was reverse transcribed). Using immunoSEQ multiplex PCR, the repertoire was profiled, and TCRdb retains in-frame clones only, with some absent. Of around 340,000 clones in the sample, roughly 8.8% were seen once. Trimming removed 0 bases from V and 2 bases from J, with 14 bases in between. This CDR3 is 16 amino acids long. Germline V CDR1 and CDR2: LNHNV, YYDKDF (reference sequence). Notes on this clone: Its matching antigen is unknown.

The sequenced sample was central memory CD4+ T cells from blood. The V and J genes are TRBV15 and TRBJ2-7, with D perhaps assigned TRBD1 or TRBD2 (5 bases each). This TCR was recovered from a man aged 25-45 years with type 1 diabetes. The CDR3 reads CATSRDPGGSTYEQYF. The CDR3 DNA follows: TGTGCCACCAGCAGAGATCCTGGGGGTAGCACCTACGAGCAGTACTTC. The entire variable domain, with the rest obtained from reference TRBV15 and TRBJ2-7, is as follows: DAMVIQNPRYQVTQFGKPVTLSCSQTLNHNVMYWYQQKSSQAPKLLFHYYDKDFNNEADTPDNFQSRRPNTSFCFLDIRSPGLGDTAMYLCATSRDPGGSTYEQYFGPGTRLTVT.